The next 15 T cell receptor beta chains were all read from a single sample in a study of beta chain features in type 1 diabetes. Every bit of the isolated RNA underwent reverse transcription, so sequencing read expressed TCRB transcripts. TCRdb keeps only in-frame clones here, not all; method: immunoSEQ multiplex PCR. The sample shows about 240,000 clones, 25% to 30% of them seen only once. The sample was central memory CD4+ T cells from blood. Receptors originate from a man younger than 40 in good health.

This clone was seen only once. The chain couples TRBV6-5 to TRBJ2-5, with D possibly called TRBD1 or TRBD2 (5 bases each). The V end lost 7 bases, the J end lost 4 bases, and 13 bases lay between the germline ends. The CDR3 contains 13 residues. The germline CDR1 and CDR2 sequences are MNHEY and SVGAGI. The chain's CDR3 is CASTIPGAETQYF. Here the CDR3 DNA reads TGTGCCAGCACCATTCCCGGGGCAGAGACCCAGTACTTC.

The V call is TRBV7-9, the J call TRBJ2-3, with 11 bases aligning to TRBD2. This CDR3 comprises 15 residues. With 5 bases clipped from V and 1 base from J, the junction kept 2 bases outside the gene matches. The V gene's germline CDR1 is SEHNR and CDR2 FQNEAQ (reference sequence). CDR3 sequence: CASSQGLAGTDTQYF. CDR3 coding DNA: TGTGCCAGCAGCCAGGGACTAGCGGGCACAGATACGCAGTATTTT.

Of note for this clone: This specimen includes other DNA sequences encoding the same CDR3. The CDR3 coding sequence is TGCAGCGTTCAGGAGGGTAATCAGCCCCAGCATTTT. Amino acids: CSVQEGNQPQHF. The rearrangement uses TRBV29-1 and TRBJ1-5; D remains unclear. There are 12 residues in the CDR3. Trimming stripped 5 bases from V and 4 bases from J, with 9 bases between. Germline V gene sequence: CDR1 SQVTM, CDR2 ANQGSEA.

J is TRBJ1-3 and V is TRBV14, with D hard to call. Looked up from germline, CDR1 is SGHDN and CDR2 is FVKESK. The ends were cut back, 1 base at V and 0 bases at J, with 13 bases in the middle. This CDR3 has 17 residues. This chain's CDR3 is CASSQGLSGNSGNTIYF. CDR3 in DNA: TGTGCCAGCAGCCAAGGTCTTTCGGGGAACTCTGGAAACACCATATATTTT.

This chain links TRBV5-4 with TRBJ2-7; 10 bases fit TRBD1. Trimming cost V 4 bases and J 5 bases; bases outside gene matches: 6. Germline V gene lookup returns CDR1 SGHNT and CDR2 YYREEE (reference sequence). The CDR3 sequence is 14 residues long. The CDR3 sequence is CASSVTGGSDEQYF. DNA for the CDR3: TGTGCCAGCAGCGTGACAGGGGGCTCGGACGAGCAGTACTTC.

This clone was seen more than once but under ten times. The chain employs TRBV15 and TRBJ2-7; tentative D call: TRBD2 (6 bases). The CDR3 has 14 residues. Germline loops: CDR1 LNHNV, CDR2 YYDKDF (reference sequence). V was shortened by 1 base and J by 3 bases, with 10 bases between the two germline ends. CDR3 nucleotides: TGTGCCACCAGCAGAGGGGAGGTTCACTACGAGCAGTACTTC. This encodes CATSRGEVHYEQYF.

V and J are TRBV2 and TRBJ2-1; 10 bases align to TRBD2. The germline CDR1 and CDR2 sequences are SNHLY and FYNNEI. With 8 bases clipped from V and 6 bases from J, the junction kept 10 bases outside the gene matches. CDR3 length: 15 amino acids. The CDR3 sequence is CASATGLALRNEQFF. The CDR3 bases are TGTGCCAGCGCAACGGGACTAGCGTTACGCAATGAGCAGTTCTTC.

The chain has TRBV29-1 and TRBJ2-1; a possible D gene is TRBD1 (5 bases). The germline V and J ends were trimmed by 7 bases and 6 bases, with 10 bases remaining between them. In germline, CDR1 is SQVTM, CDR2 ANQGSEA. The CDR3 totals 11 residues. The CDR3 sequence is CSAGGANEQFF. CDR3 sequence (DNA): TGCAGCGCCGGTGGGGCCAATGAGCAGTTCTTC.

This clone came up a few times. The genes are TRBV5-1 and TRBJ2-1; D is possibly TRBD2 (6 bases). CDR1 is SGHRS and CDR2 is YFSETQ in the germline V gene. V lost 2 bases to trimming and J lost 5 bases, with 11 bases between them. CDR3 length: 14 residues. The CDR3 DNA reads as TGCGCCAGCAGCTTCCCAGGGAGGAACAATGAGCAGTTCTTC. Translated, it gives CASSFPGRNNEQFF.

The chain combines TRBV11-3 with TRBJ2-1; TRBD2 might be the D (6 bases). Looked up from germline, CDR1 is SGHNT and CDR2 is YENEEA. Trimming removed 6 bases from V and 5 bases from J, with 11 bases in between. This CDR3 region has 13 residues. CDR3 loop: CASRRERDNEQFF. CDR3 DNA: TGTGCCAGCAGGAGAGAGCGGGACAATGAGCAGTTCTTC.

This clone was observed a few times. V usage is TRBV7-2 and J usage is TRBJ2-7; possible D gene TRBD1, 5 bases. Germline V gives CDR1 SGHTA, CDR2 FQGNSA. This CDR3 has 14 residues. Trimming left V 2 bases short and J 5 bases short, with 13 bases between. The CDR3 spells CASSLWAAGNEQYF. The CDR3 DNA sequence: TGTGCCAGCAGCTTATGGGCGGCAGGGAACGAGCAGTACTTC. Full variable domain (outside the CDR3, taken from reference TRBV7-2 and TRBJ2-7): GAGVSQSPSNKVTEKGKDVELRCDPISGHTALYWYRQSLGQGLEFLIYFQGNSAPDKSGLPSDRFSAERTGGSVSTLTIQRTQQEDSAVYLCASSLWAAGNEQYFGPGTRLTVT.

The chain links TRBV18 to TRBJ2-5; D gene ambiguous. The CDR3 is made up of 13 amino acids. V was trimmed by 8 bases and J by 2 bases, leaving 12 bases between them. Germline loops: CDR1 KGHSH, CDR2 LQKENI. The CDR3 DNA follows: TGTGCCAGCAAAAGGGCGGAGCAAGAGACCCAGTACTTC. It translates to CASKRAEQETQYF. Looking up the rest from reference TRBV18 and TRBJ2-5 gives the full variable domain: NAGVMQNPRHLVRRRGQEARLRCSPMKGHSHVYWYRQLPEEGLKFMVYLQKENIIDESGMPKERFSAEFPKEGPSILRIQQVVRGDSAAYFCASKRAEQETQYFGPGTRLLVL.

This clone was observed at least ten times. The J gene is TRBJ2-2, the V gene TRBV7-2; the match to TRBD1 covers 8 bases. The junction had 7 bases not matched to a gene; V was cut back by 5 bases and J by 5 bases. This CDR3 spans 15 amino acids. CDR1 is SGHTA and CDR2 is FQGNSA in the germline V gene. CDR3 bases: TGTGCCAGCAGCATCTCGACAGGGGCGACCGGGGAGCTGTTTTTT. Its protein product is CASSISTGATGELFF.

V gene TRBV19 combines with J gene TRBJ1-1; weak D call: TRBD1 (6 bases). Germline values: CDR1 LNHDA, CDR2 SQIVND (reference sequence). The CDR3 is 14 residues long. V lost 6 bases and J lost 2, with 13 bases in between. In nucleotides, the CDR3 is TGTGCCAGTAGCCTTGGACAGTCTAACACTGAAGCTTTCTTT. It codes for CASSLGQSNTEAFF.

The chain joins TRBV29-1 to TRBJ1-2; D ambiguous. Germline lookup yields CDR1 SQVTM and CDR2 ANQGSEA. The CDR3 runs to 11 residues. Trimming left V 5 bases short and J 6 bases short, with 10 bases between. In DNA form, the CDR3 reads TGCAGCGTTTTAGGGCGCGATGGCTACACCTTC. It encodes CSVLGRDGYTF.